This T cell receptor beta chain was recovered during a study of cytomegalovirus exposure and HLA in healthy donors. Study-level points and caveats: TCR beta sequences reportedly predicted most subjects' HLA-A and HLA-B alleles accurately. Solely CMV serostatus was available to characterize immune exposure.

The length of the CDR3 is 16 residues. Germline V CDR1 and CDR2: LGHNA, YNFKEQ. Trimming removed 1 base from V and 0 bases from J; junction bases left unmatched: 3. Worth noting for this clone: Its specificity is not known.

PCR amplification relied on 60 Vbeta primers (plus 13 Jbeta primers). In the original analysis: A later analysis tallied 80 million or so unique TCR beta chains, approximately 11 million of them shared. Clones were read by immunoSEQ multiplex PCR, and TCRdb kept only the in-frame ones, dropping some. That table gives V, J and clone size, and the DNA gave D and trimming. This sample has over 150,000 clones, with roughly 80% found just once. The sequenced sample consisted of PBMCs. The V and J genes are TRBV4-2 and TRBJ2-7; 10 bases line up with TRBD2. The TCR originated in a man younger than 45 in good health and CMV-seropositive. The CDR3, as DNA: TGTGCCAGCAGCCAAGGCCGACTAGCGGGCTCCTACGAGCAGTACTTC. Residues: CASSQGRLAGSYEQYF.